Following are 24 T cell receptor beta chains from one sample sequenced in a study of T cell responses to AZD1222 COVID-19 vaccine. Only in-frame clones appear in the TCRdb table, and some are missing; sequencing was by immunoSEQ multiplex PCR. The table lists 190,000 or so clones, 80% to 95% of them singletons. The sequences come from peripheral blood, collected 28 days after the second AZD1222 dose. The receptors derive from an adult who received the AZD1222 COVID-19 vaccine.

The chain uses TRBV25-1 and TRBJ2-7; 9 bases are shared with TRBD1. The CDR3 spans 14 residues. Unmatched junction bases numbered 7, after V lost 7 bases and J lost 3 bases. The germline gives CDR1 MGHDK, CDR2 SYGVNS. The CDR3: CASNPGTGLYEQYF. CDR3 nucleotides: TGTGCCAGCAATCCCGGGACAGGGCTCTACGAGCAGTACTTC.

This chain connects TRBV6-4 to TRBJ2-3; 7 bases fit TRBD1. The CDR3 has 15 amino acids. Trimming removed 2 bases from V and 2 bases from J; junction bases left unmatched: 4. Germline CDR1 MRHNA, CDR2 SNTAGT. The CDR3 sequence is CASSDRTGSTDTQYF. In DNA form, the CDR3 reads TGTGCCAGCAGTGACCGGACAGGTTCCACAGATACGCAGTATTTT.

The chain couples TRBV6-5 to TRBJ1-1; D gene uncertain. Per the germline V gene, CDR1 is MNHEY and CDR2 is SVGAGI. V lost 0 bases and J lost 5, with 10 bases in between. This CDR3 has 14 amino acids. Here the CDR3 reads CASSYSSGPTEAFF. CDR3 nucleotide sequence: TGTGCCAGCAGTTACTCCTCAGGACCAACTGAAGCTTTCTTT.

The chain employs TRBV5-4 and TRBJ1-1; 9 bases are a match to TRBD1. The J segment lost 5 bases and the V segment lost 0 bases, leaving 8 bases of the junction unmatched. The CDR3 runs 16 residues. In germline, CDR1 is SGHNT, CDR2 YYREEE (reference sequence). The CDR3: CASSLGRTGVGTEAFF. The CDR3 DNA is TGTGCCAGCAGCTTGGGACGGACAGGGGTTGGGACTGAAGCTTTCTTT.

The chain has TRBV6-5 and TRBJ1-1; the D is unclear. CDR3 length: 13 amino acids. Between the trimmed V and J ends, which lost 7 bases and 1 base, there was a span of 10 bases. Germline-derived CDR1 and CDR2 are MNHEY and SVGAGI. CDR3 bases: TGTGCCAGCATGGAAAGGGCGAACACTGAAGCTTTCTTT. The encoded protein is CASMERANTEAFF.

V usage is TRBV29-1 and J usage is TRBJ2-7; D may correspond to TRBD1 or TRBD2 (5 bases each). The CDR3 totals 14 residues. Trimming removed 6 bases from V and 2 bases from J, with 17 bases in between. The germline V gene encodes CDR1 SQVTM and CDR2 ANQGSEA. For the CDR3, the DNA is TGCAGCGTGGGGGTCCTCGGTCGGGCCTACGAGCAGTACTTC. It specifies CSVGVLGRAYEQYF.

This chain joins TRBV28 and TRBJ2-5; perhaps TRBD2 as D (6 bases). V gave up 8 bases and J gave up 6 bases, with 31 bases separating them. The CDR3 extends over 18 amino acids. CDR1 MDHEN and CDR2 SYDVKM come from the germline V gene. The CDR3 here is CASGSGTDYSFGDKTQYF. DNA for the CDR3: TGTGCCAGCGGATCGGGGACGGACTATTCCTTCGGGGATAAGACCCAGTACTTC.

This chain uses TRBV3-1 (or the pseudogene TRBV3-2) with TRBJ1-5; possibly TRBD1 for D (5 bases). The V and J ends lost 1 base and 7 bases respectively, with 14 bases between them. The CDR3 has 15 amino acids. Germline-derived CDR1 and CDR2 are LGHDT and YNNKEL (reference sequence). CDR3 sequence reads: CASSQVGGPGQPQHF. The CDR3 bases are TGTGCCAGCAGCCAAGTGGGAGGGCCAGGGCAGCCCCAGCATTTT.

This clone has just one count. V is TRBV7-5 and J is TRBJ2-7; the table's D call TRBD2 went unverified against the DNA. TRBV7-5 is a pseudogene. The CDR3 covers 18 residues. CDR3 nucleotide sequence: TGTGCCAGAAGCCCGGGCGATGCTGGGGACTCTAGCTCCTACGAGCAGTACTTC. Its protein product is CARSPGDAGDSSSYEQYF.

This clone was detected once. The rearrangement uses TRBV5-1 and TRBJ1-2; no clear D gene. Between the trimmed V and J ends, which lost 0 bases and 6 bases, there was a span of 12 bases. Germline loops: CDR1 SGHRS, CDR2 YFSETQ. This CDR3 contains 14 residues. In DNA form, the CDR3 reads TGCGCCAGCAGCTTGGTGGGAGCTAAGAATGGCTACACCTTC. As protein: CASSLVGAKNGYTF.

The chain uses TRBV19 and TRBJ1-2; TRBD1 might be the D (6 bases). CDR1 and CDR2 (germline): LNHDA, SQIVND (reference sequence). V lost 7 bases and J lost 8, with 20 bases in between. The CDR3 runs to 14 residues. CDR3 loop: CASIAVGTSDGYTF. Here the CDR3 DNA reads TGTGCCAGTATCGCGGTGGGGACATCAGACGGCTACACCTTC.

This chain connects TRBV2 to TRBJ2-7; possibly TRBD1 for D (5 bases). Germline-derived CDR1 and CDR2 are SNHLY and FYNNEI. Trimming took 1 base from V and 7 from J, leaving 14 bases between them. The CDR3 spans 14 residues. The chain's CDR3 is CASSEGRPGWEQYF. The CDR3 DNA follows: TGTGCCAGCAGTGAAGGCAGGCCAGGGTGGGAGCAGTACTTC.

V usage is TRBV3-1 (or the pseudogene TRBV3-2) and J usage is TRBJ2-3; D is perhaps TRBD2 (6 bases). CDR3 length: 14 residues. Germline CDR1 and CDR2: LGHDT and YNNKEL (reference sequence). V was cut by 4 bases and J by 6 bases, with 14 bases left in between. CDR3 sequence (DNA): TGTGCCAGCAGCCGGAGCGGGTCGGGGGATACGCAGTATTTT. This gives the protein CASSRSGSGDTQYF.

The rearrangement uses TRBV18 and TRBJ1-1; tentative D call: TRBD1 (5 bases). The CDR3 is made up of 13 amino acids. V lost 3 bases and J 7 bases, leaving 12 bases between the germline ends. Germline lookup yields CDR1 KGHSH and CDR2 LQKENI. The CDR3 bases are TGTGCCAGCTCACCTCAGGGAACGGGTGAAGCTTTCTTT. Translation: CASSPQGTGEAFF.

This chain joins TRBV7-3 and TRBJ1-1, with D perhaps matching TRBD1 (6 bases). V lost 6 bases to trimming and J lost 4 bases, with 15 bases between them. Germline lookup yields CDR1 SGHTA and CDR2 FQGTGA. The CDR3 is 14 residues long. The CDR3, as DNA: TGTGCCAGCAGGTCCCAGGGGCCGGGCACTGAAGCTTTCTTT. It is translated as CASRSQGPGTEAFF.

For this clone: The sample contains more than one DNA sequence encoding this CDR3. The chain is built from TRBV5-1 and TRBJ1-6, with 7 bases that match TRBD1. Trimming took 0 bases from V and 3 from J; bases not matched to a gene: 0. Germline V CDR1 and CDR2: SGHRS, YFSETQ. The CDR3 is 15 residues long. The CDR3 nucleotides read TGCGCCAGCAGCTTGGGACAGGGCTATAATTCACCCCTCCACTTT. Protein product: CASSLGQGYNSPLHF.

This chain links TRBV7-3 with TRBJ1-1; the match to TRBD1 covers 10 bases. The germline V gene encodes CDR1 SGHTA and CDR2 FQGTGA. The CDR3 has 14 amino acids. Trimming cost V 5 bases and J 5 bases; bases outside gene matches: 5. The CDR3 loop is CASSGQGGRTEAFF. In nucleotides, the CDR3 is TGTGCCAGCAGCGGACAGGGGGGAAGAACTGAAGCTTTCTTT.

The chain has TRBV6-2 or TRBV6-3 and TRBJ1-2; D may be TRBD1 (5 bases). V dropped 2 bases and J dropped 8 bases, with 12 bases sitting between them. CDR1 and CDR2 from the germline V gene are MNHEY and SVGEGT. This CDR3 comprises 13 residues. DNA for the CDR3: TGTGCCAGCAGTTACGACAGTGTCAGGGGCTACACCTTC. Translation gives CASSYDSVRGYTF.

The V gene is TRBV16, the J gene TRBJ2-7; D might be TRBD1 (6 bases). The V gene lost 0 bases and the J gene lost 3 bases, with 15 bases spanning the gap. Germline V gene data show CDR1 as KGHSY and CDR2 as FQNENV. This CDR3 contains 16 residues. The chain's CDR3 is CASSQSWTAKSYEQYF. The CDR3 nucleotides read TGTGCCAGCAGCCAATCTTGGACAGCGAAAAGCTACGAGCAGTACTTC.

This chain's CDR3 is CASSLWTGRFLAVFDEQYF. The DNA for the CDR3 is TGTGCCAGCAGCTTATGGACAGGACGGTTCCTGGCGGTATTCGACGAGCAGTACTTC. The chain employs TRBV5-5 and TRBJ2-7; 7 nucleotides agree with TRBD1. Germline V gene data show CDR1 as SGHKS and CDR2 as YYEKEE (reference sequence). The CDR3 is 19 amino acids. V was clipped by 2 bases and J by 5 bases; unmatched bases: 22. Using reference TRBV5-5 and TRBJ2-7 for the parts outside the CDR3, the full variable domain is DAGVTQSPTHLIKTRGQQVTLRCSPISGHKSVSWYQQVLGQGPQFIFQYYEKEERGRGNFPDRFSARQFPNYSSELNVNALLLGDSALYLCASSLWTGRFLAVFDEQYFGPGTRLTVT.

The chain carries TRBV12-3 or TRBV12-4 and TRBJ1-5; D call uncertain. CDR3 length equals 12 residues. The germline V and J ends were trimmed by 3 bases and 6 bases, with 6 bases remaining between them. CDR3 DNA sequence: TGTGCCAGCAGTTTCTCCAGTCAGCCCCAGCATTTT. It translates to CASSFSSQPQHF.

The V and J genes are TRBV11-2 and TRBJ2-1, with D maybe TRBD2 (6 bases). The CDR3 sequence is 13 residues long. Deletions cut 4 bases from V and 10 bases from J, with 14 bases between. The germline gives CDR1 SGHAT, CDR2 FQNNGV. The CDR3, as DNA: TGTGCCAGCAGCTCCGGAGGGGTAGAGGAGCAGTTCTTC. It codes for CASSSGGVEEQFF.

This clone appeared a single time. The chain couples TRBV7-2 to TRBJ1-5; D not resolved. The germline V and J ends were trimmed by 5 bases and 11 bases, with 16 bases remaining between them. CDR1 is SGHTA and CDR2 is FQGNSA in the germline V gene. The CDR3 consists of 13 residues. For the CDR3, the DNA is TGTGCCAGCAGCCCCAGGCTGGGCGCGGCCCAGCATTTT. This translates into CASSPRLGAAQHF.

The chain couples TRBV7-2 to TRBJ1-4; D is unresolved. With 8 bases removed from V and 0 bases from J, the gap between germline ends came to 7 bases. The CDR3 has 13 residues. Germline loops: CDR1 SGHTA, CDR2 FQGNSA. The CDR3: CASRRATNEKLFF. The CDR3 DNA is TGTGCCAGCCGAAGGGCAACTAATGAAAAACTGTTTTTT.